These 12 T cell receptor beta chains were all obtained from the same sample, sequenced in a study of T cells in Graves' hyperthyroidism and ophthalmopathy. There were TCR beta CDR3 regions amplified from RNA transcripts. The study used the HTBI primer set for a first-round RT-PCR of the TCR CDR3. TCRdb ran MiXCR on the multiplex PCR reads and lists one entry per CDR3 protein. The sample yields about 690,000 distinct CDR3 sequences, roughly 17% seen once. Source material: blood. Receptors were obtained from a man over 45 with Graves' hyperthyroidism.

The chain links TRBV4-3 to TRBJ1-6, with a tentative D call TRBD1 (5 bases). The CDR3 spans 13 residues. V gave up 4 bases and J gave up 13 bases, with 14 bases separating them. Germline CDR1 reads LGHNA; CDR2 reads YSLEER. The chain's CDR3 is CASSPRGGLPLHF. The CDR3 DNA follows: TGCGCCAGCAGCCCCCGGGGGGGGTTGCCCCTCCACTTT.

This clonotype was detected many times. This chain uses TRBV7-9 with TRBJ2-3; possible D gene TRBD2, 6 bases. This CDR3 region has 15 residues. The V gene lost 3 bases and the J gene lost 3 bases, with 13 bases spanning the gap. Germline CDR1 and CDR2: SEHNR and FQNEAQ (reference sequence). The CDR3 sequence is CASSFVAGQTDTQYF. The CDR3 region has the DNA TGTGCCAGCAGCTTCGTGGCGGGGCAAACAGATACGCAGTATTTT.

V gene TRBV7-8 combines with J gene TRBJ2-1, with 9 bases fitting TRBD2. This CDR3 contains 17 residues. The V gene end was trimmed by 0 bases and the J gene end by 6 bases; junction bases not matched to a gene: 9. CDR1 and CDR2 (germline): SGHVS, FQNEAQ. CDR3 region: CASSLAGAGGPGNEQFF. The CDR3 bases are TGTGCCAGCAGCTTAGCGGGGGCGGGAGGGCCGGGCAATGAGCAGTTCTTC.

This clonotype was counted at least ten times. This rearrangement joins TRBV6-1 to TRBJ2-7; 7 bases agree with TRBD1. Germline assignment: CDR1 MNHNS and CDR2 SASEGT. The CDR3 covers 14 residues. Unmatched junction bases numbered 10, after V lost 5 bases and J lost 6 bases. The CDR3 reads CASSFRQGNGEQYF. Written as DNA, the CDR3 is TGTGCCAGCAGTTTTCGACAGGGCAACGGCGAGCAGTACTTC.

This clonotype was recorded many times. V gene TRBV2 combines with J gene TRBJ1-3; 11 bases line up with TRBD1. Germline lookup yields CDR1 SNHLY and CDR2 FYNNEI. The V and J ends lost 8 bases and 1 base, in that order; junction bases with no gene match: 4. The CDR3 extends over 15 amino acids. As DNA, the CDR3 is TGTGCCAGCGCCGGGACAGGGGGATCTGGAAACACCATATATTTT. Translating gives CASAGTGGSGNTIYF. Together with reference TRBV2 and TRBJ1-3, the CDR3 gives the full variable domain: EPEVTQTPSHQVTQMGQEVILRCVPISNHLYFYWYRQILGQKVEFLVSFYNNEISEKSEIFDDQFSVERPDGSNFTLKIRSTKLEDSAMYFCASAGTGGSGNTIYFGEGSWLTVV.

There are many counts of this clonotype. The J gene is TRBJ1-1, the V gene TRBV28; 9 bases line up with TRBD1. Germline CDR1 and CDR2: MDHEN and SYDVKM. V dropped 4 bases and J dropped 6; count of bases not matched to a gene: 9. The CDR3 contains 15 residues. The CDR3 here is CASSSIGTGHPEAFF. CDR3 sequence (DNA): TGTGCCAGCAGTTCTATTGGGACAGGGCATCCTGAAGCTTTCTTT.

This chain joins TRBV24-1 and TRBJ1-1, with D tentatively TRBD1 (5 bases). Germline V gives CDR1 KGHDR, CDR2 SFDVKD. The CDR3 has 14 residues. Trimming stripped 4 bases from V and 5 bases from J, with 13 bases between. CDR3 in DNA: TGTGCCACCAGTGACCACCCCGGGGGGACTGAAGCTTTCTTT. It codes for CATSDHPGGTEAFF.

About this clonotype itself: A clone one base away is much larger, so this may be a read error. The V gene is TRBV29-1, the J gene TRBJ2-7; the D gene is possibly TRBD2 (6 bases). The V and J ends lost 5 bases and 5 bases respectively, with 16 bases between them. The CDR3 is 13 amino acids. Germline CDR1 is SQVTM and CDR2 is ANQGSEA. The CDR3 loop is CSVTTSGAHEQYF. The CDR3 DNA follows: TGCAGCGTTACGACTAGTGGGGCCCACGAGCAGTACTTC.

By frequency in the sample, this clonotype is medium-sized. The chain recombines TRBV7-2 with TRBJ2-5, with 14 bases that match TRBD2. The CDR3 is 16 amino acids. Germline CDR1 is SGHTA and CDR2 is FQGNSA. The V and J ends lost 1 base and 3 bases, in that order; junction bases with no gene match: 1. The chain's CDR3 is CASSLGGLAGEETQYF. The CDR3 bases are TGTGCCAGCAGCTTAGGGGGACTAGCGGGAGAAGAGACCCAGTACTTC.

As to this clonotype: Being one base from a much bigger clone, this may be a read error. The CDR3 loop is CASSPGLAERETQYF. CDR3 bases: TGTGCCAGCAGCCCTGGACTAGCCGAGCGGGAGACCCAGTACTTC. The V and J genes are TRBV13 and TRBJ2-5, with TRBD2 matching 8 bases. The germline CDR1 and CDR2 sequences are PRHDT and FYEKMQ (reference sequence). The CDR3 covers 15 residues. J lost 5 bases, V lost 5 bases, and 10 bases had no gene match.

This clonotype was observed many times. The chain has TRBV7-2 and TRBJ1-2; 11 bases line up with TRBD1. The V and J ends lost 1 base and 5 bases, in that order; junction bases with no gene match: 6. The CDR3 runs to 16 residues. CDR1 and CDR2 from the germline V gene are SGHTA and FQGNSA. The CDR3 is CASSLGPGQGGYGYTF. CDR3 DNA sequence: TGTGCCAGCAGCTTAGGTCCGGGACAGGGGGGTTATGGCTACACCTTC.

The rearrangement uses TRBV20-1 and TRBJ2-1; 12 bases line up with TRBD2. In germline, CDR1 is DFQATT, CDR2 SNEGSKA (reference sequence). This CDR3 is 16 amino acids long. The J segment lost 7 bases and the V segment lost 3 bases, leaving 10 bases of the junction unmatched. The CDR3 loop is CSARGTGLAGFNEQFF. For the CDR3, the DNA is TGCAGTGCTAGGGGTACTGGACTAGCGGGATTTAATGAGCAGTTCTTC.